This T cell receptor beta chain was found in a study of PD-1 blockade in classical Hodgkin lymphoma. The CDR3 totals 14 residues. V was trimmed by 6 bases and J by 4 bases, leaving 12 bases between them. Germline loops: CDR1 SEHNR, CDR2 FQNEAQ (reference sequence). As for time point: newly diagnosed, previously untreated cHL patient sample. The data were produced by immunoSEQ multiplex PCR, yet TCRdb's version contains in-frame clones alone and is incomplete. The sample contains approximately 15,000 clones, approximately 90% of which appear only once. This clonotype originated in a human donor with classical Hodgkin lymphoma. V usage is TRBV7-9 and J usage is TRBJ1-4; the D is unclear. Input material: peripheral blood mononuclear cells (PBMCs). In DNA form, the CDR3 reads TGTGCCAGCAGTCCGGACGGAAATAATGAAAAACTGTTTTTT. As protein: CASSPDGNNEKLFF.